This T cell receptor beta chain was captured by sequencing in a study of early T cells in non-severe SARS-CoV-2 infection. Study background: From unsorted whole blood, bulk RNA was sequenced, and the chains remained unpaired. Study results and limitations: VDJdb matches were skewed toward anti-spike CD8 T cell responses.

Unique molecular identifiers were added to individual cDNA molecules. Each CDR3 protein is one row after TCRdb ran MiXCR on the 5' RACE reads. The sample contains tens of thousands of distinct CDR3 sequences, approximately 5.2% of which appear only once. This clonotype has ten or more counts. Its antigen remains unknown. Germline V CDR1 and CDR2: SGHRS, YFSETQ. The CDR3 runs 15 residues. The V end was cut by 0 bases, the J end by 4 bases, with 13 bases between. J is TRBJ1-2 and V is TRBV5-1, with D possibly matching TRBD1 (5 bases). The clonotype originates from an adult who was a healthcare worker with PCR-confirmed SARS-CoV-2 infection or an uninfected control (not recorded which). Source material: whole blood. CDR3 DNA sequence: TGCGCCAGCAGCTTGGAGCCCCCGACAGTCTATGGCTACACCTTC. This sequence encodes CASSLEPPTVYGYTF.